The T cell receptor (beta chain) described here comes from a study of beta chain features in type 1 diabetes. This clone has only a few counts. The entirety of the isolated RNA underwent reverse transcription, so expressed TCRB transcripts were sequenced. Clones were read by immunoSEQ multiplex PCR, and TCRdb kept only the in-frame ones, dropping some. The sample records about 360,000 clones, approximately 12% being singletons. Stem cell-like memory, regulatory, central memory and naive CD4+ cells were sorted via CD45RO/CCR7/CD25/CD127/CD95/CD27. The length of the CDR3 is 12 residues. The J segment lost 7 bases and the V segment lost 8 bases, leaving 5 bases of the junction unmatched. From germline, CDR1 is MDHEN and CDR2 SYDVKM.

The chain joins TRBV28 to TRBJ2-1; 7 bases match TRBD2. This receptor was taken from a man between 18 and 29 years old in good health. The material sequenced was naive CD4+ T cells from blood. CDR3 in amino acids: CASHFGGNEQFF. The CDR3 DNA reads as TGTGCCAGCCACTTCGGGGGGAATGAGCAGTTCTTC.